A selection of T cell receptor beta chains follows, all from one sample in a study of cytomegalovirus exposure and HLA in healthy donors. Profiled with immunoSEQ multiplex PCR; TCRdb holds only in-frame clones, not every one. This table holds 150,000 to 200,000 clones, approximately 85% found once. The source material was PBMCs. These receptors came from a man younger than 35 in good health and CMV-seronegative. Each CDR3 is given with its conserved first and last residue. A D gene is named only where the DNA matches it firmly. Clone size is not always given. Where it is, it says once, few, many or a class for expanded clones.

d_call,j_call,cdr3_length,clone_size,v_call,cdr3_nt,cdr3_aa
-,TRBJ1-2,14,-,TRBV5-4,TGTGCCAGCAGCTTGACCAGGTCTAACTATGGCTACACCTTC,CASSLTRSNYGYTF
TRBD1,TRBJ1-4,17,few,TRBV19,TGTGCCAGTAGTATGACAGGGTTTTATGGAACTAATGAAAAACTGTTTTTT,CASSMTGFYGTNEKLFF
-,TRBJ1-2,14,-,TRBV9,TGTGCCAGCAGCGTAACGTGGGCCCAGAATGGCTACACCTTC,CASSVTWAQNGYTF
-,TRBJ1-4,16,-,TRBV7-6,TGTGCCAGCAGCTTAGGATCCCGGACAATCAATGAAAAACTGTTTTTT,CASSLGSRTINEKLFF
-,TRBJ2-3,11,-,TRBV6-6,TGTGCCAGCAGTCCTAAAGATACGCAGTATTTT,CASSPKDTQYF
TRBD2,TRBJ2-5,16,once,TRBV7-2,TGTGCCAGCAGCTTAGTTTCCGGGACTAGCCAAGAGACCCAGTACTTC,CASSLVSGTSQETQYF
-,TRBJ2-2,16,-,TRBV5-6,TGTGCCAGCAGCCCCCTCGACTACACGAACACCGGGGAGCTGTTTTTT,CASSPLDYTNTGELFF
TRBD1,TRBJ2-7,15,-,TRBV4-3,TGCGCCAGCAGCCAAGGTGGCAGGGGGAGTTACGAGCAGTACTTC,CASSQGGRGSYEQYF
-,TRBJ2-7,20,-,TRBV4-3,TGCGCCAGCAGCCAAGGACTGTATTTGACGGCGGGGGCATCCGGCTACGAGCAGTACTTC,CASSQGLYLTAGASGYEQYF
TRBD1,TRBJ1-2,11,-,TRBV6-4,TGTGCCAGCAGTGGACAGGGAGGCTACACCTTC,CASSGQGGYTF
-,TRBJ2-7,16,few,TRBV5-1,TGCGCCAGCAGCTTGGCCGGGGTTTCGGATCTCTACGAGCAGTACTTC,CASSLAGVSDLYEQYF
TRBD1,TRBJ1-5,17,-,TRBV6-1,TGTGCCAGCAGTGCCGGACGTACAGGGGGCGGCAATCAGCCCCAGCATTTT,CASSAGRTGGGNQPQHF
TRBD1,TRBJ2-5,16,few,TRBV7-9,TGTGCCAGCACCCTGGGACCGGGACAGGGCCAAGAGACCCAGTACTTC,CASTLGPGQGQETQYF
-,TRBJ2-1,18,-,TRBV21-1,TGTGCCAGCAGCGCCAGACCGGGGGGGCACTATTCAGCGAATGAGCAGTTCTTC,CASSARPGGHYSANEQFF
TRBD2,TRBJ2-7,17,-,TRBV7-2,TGTGCCAGCAGCTTAGGCCCTAGCGGGAGGAGTGGTTTCGAGCAGTACTTC,CASSLGPSGRSGFEQYF
TRBD1,TRBJ1-2,16,-,TRBV4-3,TGCGCCAGCAGCCAAGGCGGACAGGGTAGGATCTATGGCTACACCTTC,CASSQGGQGRIYGYTF
TRBD2,TRBJ2-1,16,-,TRBV28,TGTGCCAGCAGTTTCCCCCTAGCGGGATGGTACAATGAGCAGTTCTTC,CASSFPLAGWYNEQFF
-,TRBJ2-1,14,-,TRBV19,TGTGCCAGCCAAGGGGGAAGCTCCTACAATGAGCAGTTCTTC,CASQGGSSYNEQFF
TRBD2,TRBJ2-4,15,-,TRBV29-1,TGCAGCGTTGAGCGTAGCGGGGGGACAATAAACATTCAGTACTTC,CSVERSGGTINIQYF
TRBD1,TRBJ2-7,13,-,TRBV6-6,TGTGCCAGCAATTGGGACAGGGCATTCGAGCAGTACTTC,CASNWDRAFEQYF
-,TRBJ2-2,15,once,TRBV15,TGTGCCACCAGCAGAAGCGTCCCCCCCACCGGGGAGCTGTTTTTT,CATSRSVPPTGELFF
-,TRBJ1-1,16,-,TRBV19,TGTGCCAGTAGTAGGAGAAGCCCAACCATGAACACTGAAGCTTTCTTT,CASSRRSPTMNTEAFF
TRBD1,TRBJ1-5,18,once,TRBV19,TGTGCCAGTAGTAGCCCCCGGACAGGGATGTGGTTTGGTCAGCCCCAGCATTTT,CASSSPRTGMWFGQPQHF
-,TRBJ2-3,16,-,TRBV10-3,TGTGCCATCAGTGATGTTATTGGGCGGGTAGGGGATACGCAGTATTTT,CAISDVIGRVGDTQYF
TRBD1,TRBJ1-1,14,once,TRBV11-2,TGTGCCAGCAGCCAGGGACAGGGTAACACTGAAGCTTTCTTT,CASSQGQGNTEAFF
TRBD2,TRBJ2-5,16,-,TRBV5-1,TGCGCCAGCAGCCAAGGGACTAGCGAGGACCAAGAGACCCAGTACTTC,CASSQGTSEDQETQYF
TRBD1,TRBJ1-1,15,-,TRBV7-9,TGTGCCAGCAGCCAGGACAGGGGGAGGAACACTGAAGCTTTCTTT,CASSQDRGRNTEAFF
TRBD1,TRBJ1-5,14,-,TRBV19,TGTGCCAGTAGTATCACAGGGGTGGGTTCGTCCCAGCATTTT,CASSITGVGSSQHF
TRBD1,TRBJ2-5,16,-,TRBV5-3,TGTGCCAGAAGCGGTTCGACAGGGTGGGGACAAGAGACCCAGTACTTC,CARSGSTGWGQETQYF
-,TRBJ2-1,14,-,TRBV2,TGTGCCAGCAGATTAGTAGCAGGGACAAATGAGCAGTTCTTC,CASRLVAGTNEQFF
TRBD2,TRBJ2-7,15,-,TRBV27,TGTGCCAGCAGTTATGGACTAGCGGCGTCCTACGAGCAGTACTTC,CASSYGLAASYEQYF
TRBD2,TRBJ2-7,16,-,TRBV28,TGTGCCAGCAGTTTAAGGGGTCTAGCGGGGGCCTACGAGCAGTACTTC,CASSLRGLAGAYEQYF